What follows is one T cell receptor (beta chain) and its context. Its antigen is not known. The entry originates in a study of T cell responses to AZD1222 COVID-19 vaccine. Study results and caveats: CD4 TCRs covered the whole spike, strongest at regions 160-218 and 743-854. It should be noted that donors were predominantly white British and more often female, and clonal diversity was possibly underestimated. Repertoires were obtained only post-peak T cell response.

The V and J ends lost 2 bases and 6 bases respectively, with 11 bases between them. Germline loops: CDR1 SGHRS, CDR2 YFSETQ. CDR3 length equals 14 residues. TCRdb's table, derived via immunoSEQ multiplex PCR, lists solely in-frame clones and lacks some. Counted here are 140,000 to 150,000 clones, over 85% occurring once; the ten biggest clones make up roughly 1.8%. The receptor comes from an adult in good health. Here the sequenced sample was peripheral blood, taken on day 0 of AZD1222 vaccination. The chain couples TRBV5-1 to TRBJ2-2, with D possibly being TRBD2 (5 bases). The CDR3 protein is CASSFEGRAGELFF. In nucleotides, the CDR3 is TGCGCCAGCAGCTTTGAGGGCCGGGCCGGGGAGCTGTTTTTT.